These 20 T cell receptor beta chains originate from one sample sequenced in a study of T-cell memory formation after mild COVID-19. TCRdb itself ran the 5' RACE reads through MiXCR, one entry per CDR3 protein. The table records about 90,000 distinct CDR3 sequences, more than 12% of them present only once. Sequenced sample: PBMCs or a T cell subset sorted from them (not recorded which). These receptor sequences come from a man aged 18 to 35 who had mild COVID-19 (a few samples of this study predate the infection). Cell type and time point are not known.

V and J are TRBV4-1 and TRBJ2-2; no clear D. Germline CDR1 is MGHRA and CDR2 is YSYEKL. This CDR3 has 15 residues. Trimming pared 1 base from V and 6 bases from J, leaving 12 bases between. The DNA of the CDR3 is TGCGCCAGCAGCCAAGTGGTCGGCTCATCCGGGGAGCTGTTTTTT. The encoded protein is CASSQVVGSSGELFF.

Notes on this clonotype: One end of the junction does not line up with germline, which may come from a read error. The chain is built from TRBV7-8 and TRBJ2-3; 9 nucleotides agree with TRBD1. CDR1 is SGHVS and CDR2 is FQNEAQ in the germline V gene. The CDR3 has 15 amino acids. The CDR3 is CAGSYLGQGSDTQYF. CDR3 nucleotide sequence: TGTGCCGGCAGCTACTTGGGACAGGGTTCAGATACGCAGTATTTT.

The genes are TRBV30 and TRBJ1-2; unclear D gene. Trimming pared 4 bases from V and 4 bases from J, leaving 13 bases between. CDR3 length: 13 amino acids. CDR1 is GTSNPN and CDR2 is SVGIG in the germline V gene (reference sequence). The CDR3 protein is CAWTDESSYGYTF. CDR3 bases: TGTGCCTGGACCGATGAGTCCAGCTATGGCTACACCTTC.

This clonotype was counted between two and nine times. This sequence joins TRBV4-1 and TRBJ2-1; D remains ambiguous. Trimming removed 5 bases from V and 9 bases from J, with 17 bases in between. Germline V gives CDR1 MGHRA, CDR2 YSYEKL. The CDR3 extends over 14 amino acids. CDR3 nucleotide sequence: TGCGCCAGCAGCGGATTGGGTTACACACGTGAGCAGTTCTTC. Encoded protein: CASSGLGYTREQFF.

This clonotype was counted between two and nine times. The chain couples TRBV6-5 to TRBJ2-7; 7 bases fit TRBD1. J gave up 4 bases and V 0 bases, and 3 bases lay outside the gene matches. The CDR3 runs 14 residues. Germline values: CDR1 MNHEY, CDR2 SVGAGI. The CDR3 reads CASSYSRGLYEQYF. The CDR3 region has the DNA TGTGCCAGCAGTTACTCAAGGGGGCTGTACGAGCAGTACTTC.

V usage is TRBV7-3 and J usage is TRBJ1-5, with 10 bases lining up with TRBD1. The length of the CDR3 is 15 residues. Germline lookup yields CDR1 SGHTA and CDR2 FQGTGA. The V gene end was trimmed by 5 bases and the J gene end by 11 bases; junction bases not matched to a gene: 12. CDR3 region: CASSQTGGTYETQHF. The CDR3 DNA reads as TGTGCCAGCAGCCAGACAGGGGGCACCTATGAAACCCAGCATTTT. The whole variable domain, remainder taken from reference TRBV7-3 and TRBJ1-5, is GAGVSQTPSNKVTEKGKYVELRCDPISGHTALYWYRQSLGQGPEFLIYFQGTGAADDSGLPNDRFFAVRPEGSVSTLKIQRTERGDSAVYLCASSQTGGTYETQHFGDGTRLSIL.

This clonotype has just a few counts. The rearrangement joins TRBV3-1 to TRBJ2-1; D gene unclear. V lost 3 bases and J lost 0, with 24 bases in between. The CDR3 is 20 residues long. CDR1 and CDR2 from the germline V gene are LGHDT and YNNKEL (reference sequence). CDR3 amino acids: CASSQSPFGSHIYSYNEQFF. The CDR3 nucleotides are TGTGCCAGCAGCCAGAGCCCCTTCGGCAGCCACATATACTCCTACAATGAGCAGTTCTTC.

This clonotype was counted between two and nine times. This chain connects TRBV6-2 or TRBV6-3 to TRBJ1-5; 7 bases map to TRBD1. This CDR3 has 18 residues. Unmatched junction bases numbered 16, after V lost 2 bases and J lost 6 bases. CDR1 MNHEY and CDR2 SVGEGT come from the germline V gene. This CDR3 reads CASSYEPWQGVVRQPQHF. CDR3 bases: TGTGCCAGCAGTTACGAGCCTTGGCAGGGGGTAGTTCGTCAGCCCCAGCATTTT.

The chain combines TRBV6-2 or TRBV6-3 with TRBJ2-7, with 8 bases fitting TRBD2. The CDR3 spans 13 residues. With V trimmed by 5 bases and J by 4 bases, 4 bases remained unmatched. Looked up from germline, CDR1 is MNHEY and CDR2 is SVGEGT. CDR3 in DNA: TGTGCCAGCAGTCCCGGCGGGGGGTACGAGCAGTACGTC. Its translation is CASSPGGGYEQYV.

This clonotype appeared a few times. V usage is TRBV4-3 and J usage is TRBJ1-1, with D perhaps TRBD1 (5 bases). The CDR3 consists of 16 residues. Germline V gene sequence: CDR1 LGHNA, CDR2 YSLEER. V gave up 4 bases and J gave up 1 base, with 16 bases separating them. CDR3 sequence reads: CASSPGDPTANTEAFF. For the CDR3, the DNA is TGCGCCAGCAGCCCCGGGGACCCCACTGCGAACACTGAAGCTTTCTTT.

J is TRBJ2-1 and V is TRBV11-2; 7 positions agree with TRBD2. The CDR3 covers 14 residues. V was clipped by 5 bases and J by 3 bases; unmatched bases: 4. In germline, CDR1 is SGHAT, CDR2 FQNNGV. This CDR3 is CASSARGDYNEQFF. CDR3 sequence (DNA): TGTGCCAGCAGCGCCCGGGGGGACTACAATGAGCAGTTCTTC.

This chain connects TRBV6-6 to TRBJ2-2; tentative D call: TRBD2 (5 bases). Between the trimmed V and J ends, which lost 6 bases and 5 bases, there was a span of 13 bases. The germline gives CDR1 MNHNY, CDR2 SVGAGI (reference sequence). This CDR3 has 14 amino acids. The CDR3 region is CASSFTAETGELFF. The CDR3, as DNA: TGTGCCAGCAGCTTCACAGCGGAAACCGGGGAGCTGTTTTTT.

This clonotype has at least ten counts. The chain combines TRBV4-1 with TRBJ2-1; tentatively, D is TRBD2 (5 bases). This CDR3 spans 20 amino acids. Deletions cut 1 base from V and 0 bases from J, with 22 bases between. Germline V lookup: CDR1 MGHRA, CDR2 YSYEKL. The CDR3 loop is CASSQAIASLRTSSYNEQFF. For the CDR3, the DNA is TGCGCCAGCAGCCAAGCAATTGCTAGCCTGCGAACTAGCTCCTACAATGAGCAGTTCTTC.

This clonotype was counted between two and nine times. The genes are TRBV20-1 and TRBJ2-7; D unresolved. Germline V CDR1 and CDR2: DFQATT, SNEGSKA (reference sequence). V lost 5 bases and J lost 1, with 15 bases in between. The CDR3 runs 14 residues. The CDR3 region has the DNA TGCAGTGCTGGGCCGTCCCCTGCATCCTACGAGCAGTACTTC. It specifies CSAGPSPASYEQYF.

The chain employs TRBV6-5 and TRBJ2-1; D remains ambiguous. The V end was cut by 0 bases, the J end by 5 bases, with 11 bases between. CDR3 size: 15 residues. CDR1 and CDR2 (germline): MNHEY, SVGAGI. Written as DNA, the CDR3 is TGTGCCAGCAGTTACTCGTCTGCGGTGCACAATGAGCAGTTCTTC. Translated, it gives CASSYSSAVHNEQFF.

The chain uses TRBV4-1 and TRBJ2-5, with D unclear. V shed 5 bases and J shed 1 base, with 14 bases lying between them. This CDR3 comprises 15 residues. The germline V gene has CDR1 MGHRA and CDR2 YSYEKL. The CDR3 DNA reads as TGCGCCAGCAGCGAATACCCCGGGCCCCAAGAGACCCAGTACTTC. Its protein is CASSEYPGPQETQYF.

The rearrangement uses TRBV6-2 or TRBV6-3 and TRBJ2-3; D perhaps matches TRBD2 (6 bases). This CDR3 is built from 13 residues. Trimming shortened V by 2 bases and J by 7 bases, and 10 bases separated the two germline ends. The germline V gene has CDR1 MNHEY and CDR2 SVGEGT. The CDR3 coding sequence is TGTGCCAGCAGTTACGGCAGGGACTATACGCAGTATTTT. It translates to CASSYGRDYTQYF.

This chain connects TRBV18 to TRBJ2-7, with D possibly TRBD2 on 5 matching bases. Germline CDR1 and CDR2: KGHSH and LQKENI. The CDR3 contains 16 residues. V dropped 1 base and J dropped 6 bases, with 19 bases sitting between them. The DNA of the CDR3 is TGTGCCAGCTCACCACTTTCTTCGGGGAAATCGGGCGAGCAGTACTTC. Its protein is CASSPLSSGKSGEQYF. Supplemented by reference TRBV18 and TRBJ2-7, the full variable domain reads NAGVMQNPRHLVRRRGQEARLRCSPMKGHSHVYWYRQLPEEGLKFMVYLQKENIIDESGMPKERFSAEFPKEGPSILRIQQVVRGDSAAYFCASSPLSSGKSGEQYFGPGTRLTVT.

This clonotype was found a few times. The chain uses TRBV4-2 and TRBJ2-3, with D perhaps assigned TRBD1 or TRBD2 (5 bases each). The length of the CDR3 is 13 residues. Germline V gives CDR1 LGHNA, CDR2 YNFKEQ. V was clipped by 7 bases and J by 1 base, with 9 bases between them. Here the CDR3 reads CASTGLGTDTQYF. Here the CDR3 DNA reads TGTGCCAGCACGGGGCTGGGCACAGATACGCAGTATTTT.

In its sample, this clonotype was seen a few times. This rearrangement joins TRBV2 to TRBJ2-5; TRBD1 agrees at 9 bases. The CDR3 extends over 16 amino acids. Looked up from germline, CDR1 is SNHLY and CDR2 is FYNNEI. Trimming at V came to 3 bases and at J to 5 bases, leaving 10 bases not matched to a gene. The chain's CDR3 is CASSEWDRETRETQYF. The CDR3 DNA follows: TGTGCCAGCAGTGAGTGGGACAGGGAGACAAGGGAGACCCAGTACTTC. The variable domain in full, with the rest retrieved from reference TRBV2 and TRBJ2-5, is EPEVTQTPSHQVTQMGQEVILRCVPISNHLYFYWYRQILGQKVEFLVSFYNNEISEKSEIFDDQFSVERPDGSNFTLKIRSTKLEDSAMYFCASSEWDRETRETQYFGPGTRLLVL.